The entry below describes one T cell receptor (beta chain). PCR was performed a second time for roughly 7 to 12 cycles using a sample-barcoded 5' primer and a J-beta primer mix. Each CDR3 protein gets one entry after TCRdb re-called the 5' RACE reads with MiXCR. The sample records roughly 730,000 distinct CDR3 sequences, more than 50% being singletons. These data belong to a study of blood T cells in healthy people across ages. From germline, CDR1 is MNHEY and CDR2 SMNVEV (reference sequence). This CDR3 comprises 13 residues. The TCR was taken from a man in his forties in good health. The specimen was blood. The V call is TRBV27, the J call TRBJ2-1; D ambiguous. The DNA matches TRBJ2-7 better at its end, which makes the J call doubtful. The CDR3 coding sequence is TGTGCCAGCAGTTCCCCCTTCCCGCCTGAGCAGTACTTC. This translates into CASSSPFPPEQYF.